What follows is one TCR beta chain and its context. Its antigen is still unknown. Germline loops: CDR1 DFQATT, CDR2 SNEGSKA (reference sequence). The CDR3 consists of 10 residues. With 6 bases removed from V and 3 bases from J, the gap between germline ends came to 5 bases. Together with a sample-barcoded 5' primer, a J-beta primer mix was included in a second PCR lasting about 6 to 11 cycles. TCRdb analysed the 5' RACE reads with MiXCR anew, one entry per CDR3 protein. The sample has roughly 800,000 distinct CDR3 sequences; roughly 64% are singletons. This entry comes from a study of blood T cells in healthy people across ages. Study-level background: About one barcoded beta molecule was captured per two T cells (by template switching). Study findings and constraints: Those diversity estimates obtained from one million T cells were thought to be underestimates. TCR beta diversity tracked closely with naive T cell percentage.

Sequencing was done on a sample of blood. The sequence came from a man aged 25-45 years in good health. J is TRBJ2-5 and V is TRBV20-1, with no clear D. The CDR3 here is CSAPKETQYF. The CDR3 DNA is TGCAGTGCCCCTAAAGAGACCCAGTACTTC.